The 18 T cell receptor beta chains below were found in one sample sequenced in a study of regulatory T cells in long-lasting Graves disease. Indicated time point: newly diagnosed GD, antithyroid drugs for less than 3 months. PBMC-derived RNA was used for the TCR library. Arm-PCR of CDR3 regions with iRepertoire HTBI primers generated TCR beta libraries. TCRdb redid the calling of the multiplex PCR reads with MiXCR, one entry per CDR3 protein. The sample lists roughly 380,000 distinct CDR3 sequences, around 15% occurring once. The starting material was peripheral blood mononuclear cells (PBMCs), obtained at new diagnosis, from a patient treated with antithyroid drugs. Every receptor here comes from a female donor with Graves disease.

This clonotype was counted at least ten times. J is TRBJ2-1 and V is TRBV27; the match to TRBD2 covers 9 bases. The CDR3 length is 16 residues. The junction had 6 bases not matched to a gene; V was cut back by 5 bases and J by 1 base. The germline CDR1 and CDR2 sequences are MNHEY and SMNVEV (reference sequence). In DNA, the CDR3 is TGTGCCAGCAGTACCAACAGCGGGGGGTCCTACAATGAGCAGTTCTTC. Its protein is CASSTNSGGSYNEQFF.

This clonotype turned up a few times. This may stem from a read error, because a much larger clone lies one nucleotide away. This chain links TRBV28 with TRBJ1-6, with TRBD1 matching over 7 bases. Germline V CDR1 and CDR2: MDHEN, SYDVKM. This CDR3 is 14 amino acids long. CDR3 coding DNA: TGTGTCAGCAGGCAGGACAGGATCAATTCACCCCTCCACTTT. As protein: CVSRQDRINSPLHF.

This clonotype was detected only a few times. The chain links TRBV29-1 to TRBJ1-4, with TRBD1 matching 9 bases. With 5 bases clipped from V and 15 bases from J, the junction kept 7 bases outside the gene matches. Germline CDR1 is SQVTM and CDR2 is ANQGSEA. This CDR3 has 11 amino acids. The CDR3 DNA is TGCAGCGTTCGGGGACAGGGTTTGGTGTTTTTT. This sequence encodes CSVRGQGLVFF.

This clonotype was detected many times. The V gene is TRBV10-1, the J gene TRBJ2-7; 15 positions agree with TRBD2. With V trimmed by 8 bases and J by 6 bases, 2 bases remained unmatched. Germline CDR1 is WNHNN and CDR2 is SYGVQD (reference sequence). The CDR3 has 13 amino acids. The DNA of the CDR3 is TGCGCCAGCGGGGGACTAGCGGGAGGCGAGCAGTACTTC. It is translated as CASGGLAGGEQYF.

In this sample, this clonotype turned up many times. The chain joins TRBV7-9 to TRBJ2-7; D ambiguous. The CDR3 is 14 amino acids. Trimming pared 5 bases from V and 6 bases from J, leaving 17 bases between. Germline V gene lookup returns CDR1 SEHNR and CDR2 FQNEAQ (reference sequence). The CDR3 reads CASSPGRILTEQYF. The CDR3 region has the DNA TGTGCCAGCAGCCCGGGCCGTATATTGACCGAGCAGTACTTC.

This clonotype was picked up a small number of times. The V and J genes are TRBV6-1 and TRBJ2-1; maybe TRBD2 (5 bases). CDR1 and CDR2 from the germline V gene are MNHNS and SASEGT. The V and J ends lost 2 bases and 7 bases respectively, with 15 bases between them. The CDR3 totals 15 residues. The CDR3 nucleotides are TGTGCCAGCAGTGAAAAGGCGGGTAGTGGTAATGAGCAGTTCTTC. Encoded protein: CASSEKAGSGNEQFF.

This clonotype has at least ten counts. The V call is TRBV11-2, the J call TRBJ2-7, with 8 bases matching TRBD1. Looked up from germline, CDR1 is SGHAT and CDR2 is FQNNGV. With V trimmed by 5 bases and J by 3 bases, 9 bases remained unmatched. The CDR3 runs 15 residues. Written as DNA, the CDR3 is TGTGCCAGCAGCCAAATCCGACAGGGGAGCTACGAGCAGTACTTC. This encodes CASSQIRQGSYEQYF.

This clonotype was seen repeatedly, ten times or more. J is TRBJ1-5 and V is TRBV7-8, with D possibly being TRBD1 (5 bases). Trimming removed 3 bases at V and 3 bases at J, with 18 bases between. The CDR3 extends over 17 amino acids. Germline CDR1 is SGHVS and CDR2 is FQNEAQ. CDR3 sequence: CASSFGATEPYNQPQHF. CDR3 in DNA: TGTGCCAGCAGCTTTGGGGCAACCGAGCCGTACAATCAGCCCCAGCATTTT.

This clonotype came up many times. The genes are TRBV15 and TRBJ1-1; 7 bases line up with TRBD1. The germline CDR1 and CDR2 sequences are LNHNV and YYDKDF (reference sequence). The CDR3 loop spans 15 amino acids. The V and J ends lost 0 bases and 5 bases, in that order; junction bases with no gene match: 6. This CDR3 is CATSRDLSGGTEAFF. The CDR3 DNA follows: TGTGCCACCAGCAGAGATTTATCAGGGGGAACTGAAGCTTTCTTT. The full variable domain, rest sourced from reference TRBV15 and TRBJ1-1, is DAMVIQNPRYQVTQFGKPVTLSCSQTLNHNVMYWYQQKSSQAPKLLFHYYDKDFNNEADTPDNFQSRRPNTSFCFLDIRSPGLGDTAMYLCATSRDLSGGTEAFFGQGTRLTVV.

This clonotype was detected many times. The chain employs TRBV9 and TRBJ2-7; 9 bases are a match to TRBD2. V gave up 0 bases and J gave up 2 bases; unmatched junction bases: 0. The CDR3 runs 14 residues. CDR1 and CDR2 (germline): SGDLS, YYNGEE. This chain's CDR3 is CASSVASGTYEQYF. CDR3 bases: TGTGCCAGCAGCGTAGCTAGCGGGACCTACGAGCAGTACTTC.

Many counts were recorded for this clonotype. J is TRBJ1-2 and V is TRBV12-3 or TRBV12-4, with D possibly being TRBD1 (6 bases). V gave up 5 bases and J gave up 2 bases, with 15 bases separating them. The CDR3 totals 15 residues. The CDR3 region has the DNA TGTGCCAGCAGTCCACGCAGGGGACGGAACTATGGCTACACCTTC. It codes for CASSPRRGRNYGYTF.

The table lists this clonotype with a few counts. The chain has TRBV27 and TRBJ1-2, with D uncertain. This CDR3 spans 13 amino acids. Germline CDR1 is MNHEY and CDR2 is SMNVEV (reference sequence). The V end was cut by 4 bases, the J end by 4 bases, with 10 bases between. The CDR3: CASSSLGTYGYTF. The CDR3 DNA is TGTGCCAGCAGTTCCTTGGGTACCTATGGCTACACCTTC.

This chain uses TRBV13 with TRBJ2-3, with 10 bases lining up with TRBD2. With 2 bases clipped from V and 2 bases from J, the junction kept 4 bases outside the gene matches. CDR1 and CDR2 from the germline V gene are PRHDT and FYEKMQ (reference sequence). The CDR3 spans 16 residues. The CDR3 spells CASSLLLAGDTDTQYF. CDR3 bases: TGTGCCAGCAGCTTACTCCTAGCGGGGGACACAGATACGCAGTATTTT.

The V and J genes are TRBV5-5 and TRBJ2-3; 8 bases are a match to TRBD2. Germline-derived CDR1 and CDR2 are SGHKS and YYEKEE (reference sequence). This CDR3 contains 15 residues. V gave up 4 bases and J gave up 6 bases; unmatched junction bases: 10. The CDR3 protein is CASSVDGGRSDTQYF. DNA for the CDR3: TGTGCCAGCAGCGTAGATGGCGGGAGGTCGGATACGCAGTATTTT.

This clonotype was seen many times. Since the CDR3 does not end with the conserved phenylalanine or tryptophan, this likely comes from a read error. This rearrangement joins TRBV12-3 or TRBV12-4 to TRBJ2-3; 7 bases align to TRBD1. The length of the CDR3 is 16 residues. V dropped 0 bases and J dropped 1; count of bases not matched to a gene: 4. In DNA, the CDR3 is TGTGCCAGCAGTTTAGCGGCTGGACAGGGCACAGATACGCAGTATCTT. Translated, it gives CASSLAAGQGTDTQYL.

This clonotype was counted ten times or more. The chain links TRBV7-2 to TRBJ1-3, with 7 bases lining up with TRBD1. Germline CDR1 and CDR2: SGHTA and FQGNSA. The CDR3 runs to 15 residues. J lost 1 base, V lost 6 bases, and 6 bases had no gene match. The CDR3 DNA reads as TGTGCCAGCAGTTGGGACAGTTCGTCTGGAAACACCATATATTTT. Encoded protein: CASSWDSSSGNTIYF. Full variable domain (rest looked up from reference TRBV7-2 and TRBJ1-3): GAGVSQSPSNKVTEKGKDVELRCDPISGHTALYWYRQSLGQGLEFLIYFQGNSAPDKSGLPSDRFSAERTGGSVSTLTIQRTQQEDSAVYLCASSWDSSSGNTIYFGEGSWLTVV.

This clonotype was observed at least ten times. This chain joins TRBV2 and TRBJ2-2; 7 bases map to TRBD1. V lost 8 bases, J lost 7 bases, and 4 bases stayed unmatched. The CDR3 runs to 12 residues. The germline V gene encodes CDR1 SNHLY and CDR2 FYNNEI. The CDR3 here is CASHRGYGELFF. For the CDR3, the DNA is TGTGCCAGCCACAGGGGATACGGGGAGCTGTTTTTT.

This clonotype was detected ten times or more. CDR3 sequence reads: CASRWRRDRDLWEAKNIQYF. Written as DNA, the CDR3 is TGTGCCAGCAGATGGCGCCGGGACAGGGACTTGTGGGAAGCCAAAAACATTCAGTACTTC. The V gene is TRBV28, the J gene TRBJ2-4; TRBD1 matches 9 bases. The CDR3 is made up of 20 amino acids. J lost 0 bases, V lost 6 bases, and 18 bases had no gene match. Germline CDR1 and CDR2: MDHEN and SYDVKM.